A selection of T cell receptor beta chains follows, all from one sample in a study of shared clonotypes between healthy human individuals. Profiled with immunoSEQ multiplex PCR; TCRdb holds only in-frame clones, not every one. The sample consists of under 850,000 clones, around 93% of them appearing once. The sample comprised naive CD8+ T cells sorted from blood. The receptors were gathered from a man between 25 and 39 years old in good health. The CDR3 runs from the conserved cysteine through the conserved F or W.

CDR3 protein: CAISEPSGTSFYNEQFF
CDR3 length: 17
V gene: TRBV10-3
J gene: TRBJ2-1

CDR3 protein: CASSPETGATNEKLFF
CDR3 length: 16
V gene: TRBV11-2
J gene: TRBJ1-4

CDR3 protein: CASSFRETQYF
CDR3 length: 11
V gene: TRBV5-4
J gene: TRBJ2-5

CDR3 protein: CASSQLTGELFF
CDR3 length: 12
V gene: TRBV7-9
J gene: TRBJ2-2

CDR3 protein: CASRAFGELFF
CDR3 length: 11
V gene: TRBV7-9
J gene: TRBJ2-2

CDR3 protein: CASSWTGINEKLFF
CDR3 length: 14
V gene: TRBV2
J gene: TRBJ1-4

CDR3 protein: CASSPDGVSDTQYF
CDR3 length: 14
V gene: TRBV28
J gene: TRBJ2-3

CDR3 protein: CSVLTSGRWNGELFF
CDR3 length: 15
V gene: TRBV29-1
J gene: TRBJ2-2

CDR3 protein: CASSLGLGAPSYEQYF
CDR3 length: 16
V gene: TRBV13
J gene: TRBJ2-7

CDR3 protein: CASSRPGQTYEQYF
CDR3 length: 14
V gene: TRBV7-2
J gene: TRBJ2-7

CDR3 protein: CSAVRLGEQYF
CDR3 length: 11
V gene: TRBV20-1
J gene: TRBJ2-7

CDR3 protein: CASSLHTTGENTGELFF
CDR3 length: 17
V gene: TRBV7-7
J gene: TRBJ2-2

CDR3 protein: CASSQRQGNGYTF
CDR3 length: 13
V gene: TRBV14
J gene: TRBJ1-2

CDR3 protein: CASSLGHLSATGELFF
CDR3 length: 16
V gene: TRBV19
J gene: TRBJ2-2

CDR3 protein: CASTPGVGKPQHF
CDR3 length: 13
V gene: TRBV27
J gene: TRBJ1-5

CDR3 protein: CASSPPLAGSTDTQYF
CDR3 length: 16
V gene: TRBV18
J gene: TRBJ2-3

CDR3 protein: CASSGSGTETYEQYF
CDR3 length: 15
V gene: TRBV9
J gene: TRBJ2-7

CDR3 protein: CASGENIQYF
CDR3 length: 10
V gene: TRBV6-1
J gene: TRBJ2-4

CDR3 protein: CATSRLGGANNEQYF
CDR3 length: 15
V gene: TRBV15
J gene: TRBJ2-7

CDR3 protein: CASAKGDRNTGELFF
CDR3 length: 15
V gene: TRBV16
J gene: TRBJ2-2

CDR3 protein: CASSDARGATDTQYF
CDR3 length: 15
V gene: TRBV10-1
J gene: TRBJ2-3

CDR3 protein: CASSEVYEQFF
CDR3 length: 11
V gene: TRBV2
J gene: TRBJ2-1

CDR3 protein: CASSSDSAYEQYF
CDR3 length: 13
V gene: TRBV7-2
J gene: TRBJ2-7

CDR3 protein: CASSTGDRGIGTEAFF
CDR3 length: 16
V gene: TRBV5-1
J gene: TRBJ1-1

CDR3 protein: CSAQTSGRIHEQYF
CDR3 length: 14
V gene: TRBV29-1
J gene: TRBJ2-7

CDR3 protein: CASSGLGTQYF
CDR3 length: 11
V gene: TRBV6-5
J gene: TRBJ2-5

CDR3 protein: CASSPDYNEQFF
CDR3 length: 12
V gene: TRBV28
J gene: TRBJ2-1

CDR3 protein: CASSQQDSSYNEQFF
CDR3 length: 15
V gene: TRBV4-1
J gene: TRBJ2-1

CDR3 protein: CASSLGSQATYEQYF
CDR3 length: 15
V gene: TRBV9
J gene: TRBJ2-7

CDR3 protein: CASSPETGGVLGYEQYF
CDR3 length: 17
V gene: TRBV18
J gene: TRBJ2-7

CDR3 protein: CASSLFLGSVSETQYF
CDR3 length: 16
V gene: TRBV5-1
J gene: TRBJ2-5

CDR3 protein: CASSEASGAPREQYF
CDR3 length: 15
V gene: TRBV2
J gene: TRBJ2-7

CDR3 protein: CASSSDGPYEQYF
CDR3 length: 13
V gene: TRBV5-4
J gene: TRBJ2-7

CDR3 protein: CASSLSRDRGTYEQYF
CDR3 length: 16
V gene: TRBV28
J gene: TRBJ2-7

CDR3 protein: CASSPEADQPQHF
CDR3 length: 13
V gene: TRBV18
J gene: TRBJ1-5

CDR3 protein: CASNPGTVTDTQYF
CDR3 length: 14
V gene: TRBV19
J gene: TRBJ2-3

CDR3 protein: CASSTGVVREKLFF
CDR3 length: 14
V gene: TRBV6-1
J gene: TRBJ1-4

CDR3 protein: CASSFSGAYEQYF
CDR3 length: 13
V gene: TRBV19
J gene: TRBJ2-7

CDR3 protein: CASSLGGLGTEAFF
CDR3 length: 14
V gene: TRBV7-6
J gene: TRBJ1-1

CDR3 protein: CASSEYGGPDTQYF
CDR3 length: 14
V gene: TRBV6-1
J gene: TRBJ2-3

CDR3 protein: CASSSLGAGFGNEQFF
CDR3 length: 16
V gene: TRBV27
J gene: TRBJ2-1

CDR3 protein: CASSHGTGAVGGEQYF
CDR3 length: 16
V gene: TRBV4-1
J gene: TRBJ2-7

CDR3 protein: CASSPHGQYPQETQYF
CDR3 length: 16
V gene: TRBV28
J gene: TRBJ2-5

CDR3 protein: CASTEDLAGVSEQYF
CDR3 length: 15
V gene: TRBV6-1
J gene: TRBJ2-7

CDR3 protein: CASGLVYNEQFF
CDR3 length: 12
V gene: TRBV12-5
J gene: TRBJ2-1

CDR3 protein: CASSLELWWRGFRETQYF
CDR3 length: 18
V gene: TRBV7-2
J gene: TRBJ2-5

CDR3 protein: CASSLDGQLDTQYF
CDR3 length: 14
V gene: TRBV5-1
J gene: TRBJ2-3

CDR3 protein: CASSHEIQGRDTEAFF
CDR3 length: 16
V gene: TRBV11-2
J gene: TRBJ1-1

CDR3 protein: CASSYQGGNGYTF
CDR3 length: 13
V gene: TRBV6-5
J gene: TRBJ1-2